Following are 25 T cell receptor beta chains from one sample sequenced in a study of T-cell reconstitution after alpha-beta-depleted transplantation in children. Preparation of the TCRbeta library was carried out with unique molecular identifiers. TCRdb recomputed calls from the PCR reads with MiXCR, one row per CDR3 protein. Counted here are approximately 650,000 distinct CDR3 sequences, less than 15% occurring once; the ten biggest clones make up 0.79%. Source: PBMCs, taken before TCRalphabeta/CD19-depleted stem cell transplant. These receptors were taken from a girl aged 2 to 10 with congenital amegakaryocytic thrombocytopenia, due to receive a stem cell transplant.

The chain recombines TRBV5-1 with TRBJ2-5, with 11 nucleotides matching TRBD2. The germline gives CDR1 SGHRS, CDR2 YFSETQ. The CDR3 is made up of 14 amino acids. V lost 8 bases, J lost 7 bases, and 10 bases stayed unmatched. CDR3 loop: CASTTSGGDRTQYF. DNA of the CDR3: TGCGCCAGTACAACTAGCGGGGGCGACCGGACCCAGTACTTC.

This clonotype was recorded at least ten times. The chain uses TRBV20-1 and TRBJ2-7; possibly TRBD2 for D (6 bases). Deletions cut 3 bases from V and 7 bases from J, with 16 bases between. The CDR3 runs 13 residues. The germline V gene encodes CDR1 DFQATT and CDR2 SNEGSKA (reference sequence). The CDR3 region is CSASTGEGPEQYF. The CDR3 region has the DNA TGCAGTGCTAGCACGGGAGAGGGACCGGAGCAGTACTTC.

This clonotype has a count of ten or more. This chain uses TRBV5-1 with TRBJ2-5; TRBD2 aligns across 10 bases. From germline, CDR1 is SGHRS and CDR2 YFSETQ. The CDR3 runs 13 residues. V lost 0 bases, J lost 13 bases, and 6 bases stayed unmatched. The CDR3 DNA reads as TGCGCCAGCAGCTTGGGCCTAGCGGGAGTCCCGTACTTC. This encodes CASSLGLAGVPYF.

The genes are TRBV27 and TRBJ2-1; 8 bases map to TRBD2. The germline V gene has CDR1 MNHEY and CDR2 SMNVEV (reference sequence). The CDR3 sequence is 15 residues long. Trimming at V came to 5 bases and at J to 7 bases, leaving 10 bases not matched to a gene. The CDR3 protein is CASSKERESDNEQFF. Here the CDR3 DNA reads TGTGCCAGCAGTAAAGAGCGGGAGAGCGATAATGAGCAGTTCTTC.

The chain uses TRBV5-1 and TRBJ2-3, with D perhaps being TRBD1 or TRBD2 (5 bases each). The V end was cut by 7 bases, the J end by 4 bases, with 13 bases between. Germline V gene lookup returns CDR1 SGHRS and CDR2 YFSETQ. The CDR3 extends over 13 amino acids. The CDR3 sequence: CASGRPGSDTQYF. The CDR3 bases are TGCGCCAGCGGGAGACCAGGGTCAGATACGCAGTATTTT.

A few counts support this clonotype. V usage is TRBV29-1 and J usage is TRBJ2-5; D is tentatively TRBD1 or TRBD2 (6 bases each). The CDR3 length is 14 residues. V lost 5 bases, J lost 2 bases, and 15 bases lay in between. Germline-derived CDR1 and CDR2 are SQVTM and ANQGSEA. This CDR3 is CSVRGRLSQETQYF. CDR3 in DNA: TGCAGCGTTCGGGGGCGTCTGTCTCAAGAGACCCAGTACTTC.

This clonotype was seen repeatedly, ten times or more. This chain uses TRBV4-1 with TRBJ2-1, with TRBD2 matching 9 bases. The CDR3 loop spans 15 amino acids. Losses at the gene ends were 8 bases for V and 8 bases for J; bases not matched to a gene: 13. Germline loops: CDR1 MGHRA, CDR2 YSYEKL. The CDR3 DNA sequence: TGCGCCAGCGGACCGCGGGAGGGCCCTTACGATGAGCAGTTCTTC. Translating gives CASGPREGPYDEQFF.

The gene calls are TRBV19 and TRBJ1-2; no clear D. The CDR3 has 13 residues. Deletions cut 11 bases from V and 5 bases from J, with 18 bases between. The V gene's germline CDR1 is LNHDA and CDR2 SQIVND (reference sequence). The CDR3 spells CASKAPTSYGYTF. The CDR3 DNA is TGTGCCTCAAAGGCGCCGACCTCGTATGGCTACACCTTC.

This clonotype was detected many times. The rearrangement links TRBV5-1 to TRBJ2-1; 10 bases match TRBD2. Germline loops: CDR1 SGHRS, CDR2 YFSETQ. This CDR3 has 14 amino acids. Trimming removed 0 bases from V and 14 bases from J; junction bases left unmatched: 8. The CDR3 sequence: CASSLAGTSDIKFF. As DNA, the CDR3 is TGCGCCAGCAGCTTGGCGGGGACTAGCGACATTAAGTTCTTC.

This clonotype was recorded a few times. The chain employs TRBV7-9 and TRBJ2-2; the D is unclear. Looked up from germline, CDR1 is SEHNR and CDR2 is FQNEAQ (reference sequence). With 1 base removed from V and 6 bases from J, the gap between germline ends came to 6 bases. This CDR3 has 13 residues. The DNA for the CDR3 is TGTGCCAGCAGCTTAGTCCGTCCCGGGGAGCTGTTTTTT. It yields the protein CASSLVRPGELFF.

This clonotype came up a few times. The chain is built from TRBV5-1 and TRBJ2-1; 10 nucleotides match TRBD2. V shed 6 bases, J shed 8 bases, and the junction held 8 bases outside the gene matches. The CDR3 covers 14 residues. Germline-derived CDR1 and CDR2 are SGHRS and YFSETQ. The CDR3 is CASKTSGRFHEQFF. The DNA for the CDR3 is TGCGCCAGCAAGACTAGCGGGCGTTTCCATGAGCAGTTCTTC.

This clonotype occurred many times. The V and J genes are TRBV5-1 and TRBJ2-3; D unclear. This CDR3 contains 15 residues. V lost 0 bases to trimming and J lost 0 bases, with 8 bases between them. Per the germline V gene, CDR1 is SGHRS and CDR2 is YFSETQ. CDR3 residues: CASSLGAASTDTQYF. The CDR3 bases are TGCGCCAGCAGCTTGGGTGCAGCTAGCACAGATACGCAGTATTTT.

This chain links TRBV20-1 with TRBJ2-3; tentatively, D is TRBD2 (5 bases). Between the trimmed V and J ends, which lost 3 bases and 2 bases, there was a span of 27 bases. Germline-derived CDR1 and CDR2 are DFQATT and SNEGSKA (reference sequence). The CDR3 length is 19 residues. CDR3 coding DNA: TGCAGTGCTAGGAGAATAGGTGCGGGCTCAAAACCTTCCACAGATACGCAGTATTTT. It codes for CSARRIGAGSKPSTDTQYF.

The chain recombines TRBV15 with TRBJ2-5; D ambiguous. The germline gives CDR1 LNHNV, CDR2 YYDKDF (reference sequence). Trimming shortened V by 0 bases and J by 4 bases, and 12 bases separated the two germline ends. The CDR3 spans 15 residues. CDR3 nucleotide sequence: TGTGCCACCAGCAGAGATATATTTCGAGGAGAGACCCAGTACTTC. Protein: CATSRDIFRGETQYF.

The chain links TRBV24-1 to TRBJ2-1, with 8 bases aligning to TRBD2. Unmatched junction bases numbered 9, after V lost 2 bases and J lost 4 bases. CDR1 and CDR2 from the germline V gene are KGHDR and SFDVKD. This CDR3 is 17 amino acids long. The CDR3 DNA reads TGTGCCACCAGTGATTACGTCCCGGGACTAGGGTACAATGAGCAGTTCTTC. It encodes CATSDYVPGLGYNEQFF.

This chain joins TRBV6-5 and TRBJ1-4, with unresolved D. The germline V and J ends were trimmed by 2 bases and 3 bases, with 10 bases remaining between them. The germline V gene has CDR1 MNHEY and CDR2 SVGAGI. The CDR3 is 15 amino acids. The CDR3 protein is CASSYPTPSNEKLFF. The CDR3 nucleotides read TGTGCCAGCAGTTACCCGACACCATCTAATGAAAAACTGTTTTTT.

This clonotype was detected only once. V is TRBV7-2 and J is TRBJ2-7; D is undetermined. V was trimmed by 4 bases and J by 1 base, leaving 14 bases between them. The CDR3 consists of 15 residues. Germline CDR1 SGHTA, CDR2 FQGNSA. The CDR3, as DNA: TGTGCCAGCAGCTGGGATTACCTTTATTCCTACGAGCAGTACTTC. It encodes CASSWDYLYSYEQYF.

This clonotype has only a few counts. The rearrangement joins TRBV5-5 to TRBJ2-1, with 7 nucleotides matching TRBD2. This CDR3 is 18 amino acids long. CDR1 and CDR2 (germline): SGHKS, YYEKEE (reference sequence). Losses at the gene ends were 7 bases for V and 0 bases for J; bases not matched to a gene: 16. The CDR3 loop reads CASSIRSSGPSSYNEQFF. The CDR3 coding sequence is TGTGCCAGCTCAATCCGGTCTAGCGGACCTAGCTCCTACAATGAGCAGTTCTTC.

This sequence joins TRBV12-3 or TRBV12-4 and TRBJ2-7; 12 nucleotides line up with TRBD2. CDR3 size: 15 residues. Losses at the gene ends were 6 bases for V and 7 bases for J; bases not matched to a gene: 10. This chain's CDR3 is CASRTRLAGDEEQYF. Written as DNA, the CDR3 is TGTGCCAGCAGAACTCGACTAGCGGGAGATGAAGAGCAGTACTTC.

This chain links TRBV7-3 with TRBJ2-1; TRBD2 aligns across 14 bases. V shed 5 bases, J shed 1 base, and the junction held 10 bases outside the gene matches. The CDR3 has 19 residues. The germline CDR1 and CDR2 sequences are SGHTA and FQGTGA. The CDR3 sequence: CASSARLAGGSSSYNEQFF. The CDR3 nucleotides are TGTGCCAGCAGCGCTAGACTAGCGGGAGGGAGTTCTTCCTACAATGAGCAGTTCTTC. The full variable domain, with the rest looked up from reference TRBV7-3 and TRBJ2-1, is GAGVSQTPSNKVTEKGKYVELRCDPISGHTALYWYRQSLGQGPEFLIYFQGTGAADDSGLPNDRFFAVRPEGSVSTLKIQRTERGDSAVYLCASSARLAGGSSSYNEQFFGPGTRLTVL.

This clonotype was seen ten or more times. The chain has TRBV10-1 and TRBJ2-1; tentatively, D is TRBD1 or TRBD2 (6 bases each). Germline-derived CDR1 and CDR2 are WNHNN and SYGVQD (reference sequence). The CDR3 covers 17 residues. The V end was cut by 0 bases, the J end by 4 bases, with 16 bases between. This chain's CDR3 is CASSESGGRGGYNEQFF. Here the CDR3 DNA reads TGCGCCAGCAGTGAGTCAGGGGGAAGAGGGGGGTACAATGAGCAGTTCTTC.

The CDR3 DNA reads as TGTGCCAGCAGCCAGCTACAGTCTTACAATGAGCAGTTCTTC. Its protein product is CASSQLQSYNEQFF. This rearrangement joins TRBV14 to TRBJ2-1; D is unclear. Deletions cut 3 bases from V and 4 bases from J, with 10 bases between. CDR3 length equals 14 residues. Germline lookup yields CDR1 SGHDN and CDR2 FVKESK.

The chain recombines TRBV5-1 with TRBJ2-7; TRBD2 matches 7 bases. Germline values: CDR1 SGHRS, CDR2 YFSETQ. The J segment lost 1 base and the V segment lost 7 bases, leaving 8 bases of the junction unmatched. The CDR3 totals 14 residues. CDR3 residues: CASRVWGGSYEQYF. The CDR3 DNA is TGCGCCAGCCGGGTTTGGGGGGGGTCCTACGAGCAGTACTTC.

The genes are TRBV10-3 and TRBJ2-7, with 8 bases fitting TRBD2. J lost 1 base, V lost 11 bases, and 10 bases had no gene match. This CDR3 contains 14 residues. Germline CDR1 reads ENHRY; CDR2 reads SYGVKD. CDR3 nucleotide sequence: TGTGCCGTAAAGACCAGCGGGAGTTCCTACGAGCAGTACTTC. This translates into CAVKTSGSSYEQYF.

The chain links TRBV28 to TRBJ2-1; either TRBD1 or TRBD2 may fit D (5 bases each). The V end lost 6 bases, the J end lost 6 bases, and 18 bases lay between the germline ends. The CDR3 sequence is 15 residues long. Looked up from germline, CDR1 is MDHEN and CDR2 is SYDVKM. This CDR3 is CASSAGPGLPNEQFF. The CDR3 coding sequence is TGTGCCAGCAGCGCGGGCCCGGGGCTTCCCAATGAGCAGTTCTTC.